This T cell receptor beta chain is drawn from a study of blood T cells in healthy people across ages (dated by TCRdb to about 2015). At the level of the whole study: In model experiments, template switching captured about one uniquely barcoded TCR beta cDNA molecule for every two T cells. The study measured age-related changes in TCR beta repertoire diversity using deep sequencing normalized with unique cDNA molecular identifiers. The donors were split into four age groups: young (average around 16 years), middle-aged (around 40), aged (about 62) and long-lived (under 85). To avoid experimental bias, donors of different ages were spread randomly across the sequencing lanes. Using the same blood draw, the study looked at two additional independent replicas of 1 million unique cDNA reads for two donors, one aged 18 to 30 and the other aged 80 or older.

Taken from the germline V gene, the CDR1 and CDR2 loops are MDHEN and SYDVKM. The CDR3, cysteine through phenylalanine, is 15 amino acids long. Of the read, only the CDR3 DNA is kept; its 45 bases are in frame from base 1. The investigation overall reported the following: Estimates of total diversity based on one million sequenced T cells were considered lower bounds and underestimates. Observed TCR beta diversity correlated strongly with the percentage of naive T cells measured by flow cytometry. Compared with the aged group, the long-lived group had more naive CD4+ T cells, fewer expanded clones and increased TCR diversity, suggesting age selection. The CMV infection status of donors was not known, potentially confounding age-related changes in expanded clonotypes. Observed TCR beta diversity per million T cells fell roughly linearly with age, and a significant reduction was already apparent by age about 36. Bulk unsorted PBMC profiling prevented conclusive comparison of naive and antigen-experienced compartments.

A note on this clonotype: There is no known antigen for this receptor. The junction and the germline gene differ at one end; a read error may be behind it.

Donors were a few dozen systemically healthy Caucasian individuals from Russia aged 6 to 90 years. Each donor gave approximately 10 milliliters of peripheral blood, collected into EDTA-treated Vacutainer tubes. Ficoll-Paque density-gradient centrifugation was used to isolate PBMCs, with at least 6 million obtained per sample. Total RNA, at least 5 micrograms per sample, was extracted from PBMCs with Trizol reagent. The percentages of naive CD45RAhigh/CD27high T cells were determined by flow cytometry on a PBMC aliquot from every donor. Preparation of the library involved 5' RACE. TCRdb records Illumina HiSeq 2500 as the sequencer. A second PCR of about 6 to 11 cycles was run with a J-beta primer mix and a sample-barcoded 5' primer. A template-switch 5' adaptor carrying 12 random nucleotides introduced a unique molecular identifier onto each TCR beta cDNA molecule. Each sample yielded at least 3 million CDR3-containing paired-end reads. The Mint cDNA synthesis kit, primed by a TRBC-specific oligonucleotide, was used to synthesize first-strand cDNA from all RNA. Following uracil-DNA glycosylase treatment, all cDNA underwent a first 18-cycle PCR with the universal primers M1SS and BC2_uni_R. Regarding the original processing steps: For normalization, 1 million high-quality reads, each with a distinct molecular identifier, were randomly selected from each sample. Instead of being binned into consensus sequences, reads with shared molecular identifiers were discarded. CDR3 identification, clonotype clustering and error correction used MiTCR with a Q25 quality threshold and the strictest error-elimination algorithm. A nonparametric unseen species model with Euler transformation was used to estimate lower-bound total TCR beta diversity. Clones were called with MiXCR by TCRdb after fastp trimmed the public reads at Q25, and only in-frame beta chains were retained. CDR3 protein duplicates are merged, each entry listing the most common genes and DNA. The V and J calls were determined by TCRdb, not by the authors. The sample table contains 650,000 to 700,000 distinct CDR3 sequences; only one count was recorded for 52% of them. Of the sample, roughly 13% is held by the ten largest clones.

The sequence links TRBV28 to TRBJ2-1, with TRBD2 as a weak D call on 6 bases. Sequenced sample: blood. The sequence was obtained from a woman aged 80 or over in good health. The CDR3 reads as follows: CASSRGISSYNEQSF. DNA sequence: TGTGCCAGCAGCCGCGGGATTAGCTCCTACAATGAGCAGTCCTTC.